The present entry profiles one TCR beta chain with its context. Its antigen is unknown. Base qualities are not at hand, and no much larger clone is one base apart. The data are from a study of blood T cell repertoires in COVID-19 (dated by TCRdb to between 2020 and 2021). About the full investigation: Samples covering the acute and convalescent phases of COVID-19 were provided by collaborators in the United States, Italy and Spain. The prospective study material was composed of cDNA or gDNA derived from T cells, B-cell-depleted T cells, or PBMCs. Subjects who had been exposed to COVID-19, were actively infected with it, or had recovered from it provided the deeply sampled blood TCRbeta repertoires that made up the dataset. The repertoires were made available in a free public database intended to serve as a resource for research on the immune response to SARS-CoV-2. The samples were drawn from the first 160 participants of the ongoing ImmuneRACE study and from 1,254 subjects provided by 6 global collaborators. The sample metadata nearly always contained a de-identified subject ID, COVID-19 status, age in years and sex. Where available, HLA class I and class II types were obtained from metadata supplied by the sample provider rather than from assay-based typing. General conclusions and limits of the study: The quantity of clinical and demographic metadata differed by source and by participant and was supplied without curation.

For CDR1 and CDR2, the germline V gene (reference sequence) lists SGHNT and YYREEE. Unmatched junction bases come to 9, with V trimmed by 3 bases and J by 4 bases. The CDR3 measures 16 amino acids from cysteine to phenylalanine. Only the CDR3 part of the read is kept: 48 bases, read in frame from the first base. Whole blood was collected in K2EDTA tubes by collaborating institutions according to the institutions' own protocols. For TCRbeta analysis, collaborator samples were shipped as frozen whole blood, as isolated PBMCs, or as DNA extracted from either sample type. The immunoSEQ Assay, a bias-controlled multiplex PCR, was used to amplify TCRbeta CDR3 regions from genomic DNA. The original methods were these. The number of nucleated cells in each sample was estimated from the amplification of reference gene primers within the assay. To quantify the absolute abundance of each unique TCRbeta CDR3 rearrangement, sequence reads were collapsed and filtered. Productive Simpson clonality was computed per sample as the square root of Simpson's diversity index over productive rearrangements. TCRdb's version of the immuneACCESS table is confined to in-frame rearrangements and falls short of the full clone set. An unresolved V gene accounts for under half of the shortfall where checked; the remainder is of unknown origin. V, J and clone size derive from that table, while D and trimming were established from the DNA sequence. In all, the sample holds over 200,000 clones, and roughly four fifths of those were seen once. The ten most abundant clones make up about 4.4% of the sample.

Material for sequencing was peripheral blood. This chain joins TRBV5-4 to TRBJ2-2, with 7 junctional bases fitting TRBD1. This TCR derives from a man over 45 with active or convalescent COVID-19. The sequenced DNA is TGTGCCAGCAGCTCCTCAGGGACAGCGGTCACCGGGGAGCTGTTTTTT. This is translated as CASSSSGTAVTGELFF.